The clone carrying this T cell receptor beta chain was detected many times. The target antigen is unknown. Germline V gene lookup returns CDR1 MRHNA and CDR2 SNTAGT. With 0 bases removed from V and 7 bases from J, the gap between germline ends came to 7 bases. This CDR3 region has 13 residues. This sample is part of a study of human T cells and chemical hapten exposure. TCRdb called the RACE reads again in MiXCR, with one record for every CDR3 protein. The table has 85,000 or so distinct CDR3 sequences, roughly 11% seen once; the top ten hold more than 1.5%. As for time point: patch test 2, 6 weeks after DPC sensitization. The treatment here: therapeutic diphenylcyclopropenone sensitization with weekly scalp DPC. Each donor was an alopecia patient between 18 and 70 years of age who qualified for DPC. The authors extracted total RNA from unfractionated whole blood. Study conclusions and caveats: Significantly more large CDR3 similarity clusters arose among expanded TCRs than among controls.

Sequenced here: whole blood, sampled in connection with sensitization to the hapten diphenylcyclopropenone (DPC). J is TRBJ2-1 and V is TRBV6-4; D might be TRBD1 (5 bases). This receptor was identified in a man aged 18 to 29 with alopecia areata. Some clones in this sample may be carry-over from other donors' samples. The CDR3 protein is CASSDSGVNEQFF. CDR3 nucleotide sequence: TGTGCCAGCAGTGACTCAGGGGTAAATGAGCAGTTCTTC.